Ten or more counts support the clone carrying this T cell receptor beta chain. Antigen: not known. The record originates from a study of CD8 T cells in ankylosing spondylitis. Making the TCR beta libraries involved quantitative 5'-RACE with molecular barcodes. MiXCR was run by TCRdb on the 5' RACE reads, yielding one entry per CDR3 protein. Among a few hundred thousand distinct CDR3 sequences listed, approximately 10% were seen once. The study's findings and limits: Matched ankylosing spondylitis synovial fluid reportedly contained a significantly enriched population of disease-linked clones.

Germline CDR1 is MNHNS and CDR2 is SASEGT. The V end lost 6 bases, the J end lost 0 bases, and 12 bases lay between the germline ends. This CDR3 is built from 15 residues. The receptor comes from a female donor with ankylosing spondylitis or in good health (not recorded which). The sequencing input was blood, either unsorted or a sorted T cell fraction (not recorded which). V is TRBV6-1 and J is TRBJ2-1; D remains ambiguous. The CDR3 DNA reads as TGTGCCAGCAGCCCCGTGCCGAGCTCCTACAATGAGCAGTTCTTC. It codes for CASSPVPSSYNEQFF.